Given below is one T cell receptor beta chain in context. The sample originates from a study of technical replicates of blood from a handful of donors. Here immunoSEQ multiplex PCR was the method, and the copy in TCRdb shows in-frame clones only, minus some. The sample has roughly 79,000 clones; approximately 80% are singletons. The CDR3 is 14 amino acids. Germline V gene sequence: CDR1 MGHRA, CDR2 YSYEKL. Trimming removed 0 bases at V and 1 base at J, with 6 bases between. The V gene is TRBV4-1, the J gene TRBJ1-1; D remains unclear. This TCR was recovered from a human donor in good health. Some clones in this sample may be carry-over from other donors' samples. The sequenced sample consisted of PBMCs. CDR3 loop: CASSQDMRNTEAFF. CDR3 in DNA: TGCGCCAGCAGCCAAGATATGCGGAACACTGAAGCTTTCTTT.